The present TCR beta chain was sequenced within a study of Graves' ophthalmopathy and Graves' hyperthyroidism. For the study at large: Peripheral blood was gathered at first diagnosis, ahead of any treatment whatsoever. General observations from the study: A classifier, a 13-signature model, separated ophthalmopathy from stable hyperthyroidism with more than 85% sensitivity and 65% to 83% specificity.

The CDR3 spans 15 residues. The V end lost 4 bases, the J end lost 0 bases, and 10 bases lay between the germline ends. The TCR beta CDR3 regions underwent amplification from RNA transcripts. HTBI-primed RT-PCR formed the first round, and a multiplex PCR formed the second. TCRdb fed the multiplex PCR reads into MiXCR, producing one record per CDR3 protein. The sample consists of 400,000 to 500,000 distinct CDR3 sequences, 20% to 25% of them appearing once. This clonotype was detected ten times or more. Its antigen remains unknown. Enrolled hyperthyroidism patients had a new diagnosis, a duration under 2 months, and an age of 18 to 65. From fresh peripheral blood, around 10 ml in volume, the PBMCs were obtained.

The specimen sequenced was peripheral blood. This rearrangement joins TRBV12-3 or TRBV12-4 to TRBJ1-5; D not certain. The clonotype comes from a woman aged 18-30 years with stable Graves' hyperthyroidism. CDR3 loop: CASSSLQNSNQPQHF. For the CDR3, the DNA is TGTGCCAGCAGTTCACTTCAAAATAGCAATCAGCCCCAGCATTTT.